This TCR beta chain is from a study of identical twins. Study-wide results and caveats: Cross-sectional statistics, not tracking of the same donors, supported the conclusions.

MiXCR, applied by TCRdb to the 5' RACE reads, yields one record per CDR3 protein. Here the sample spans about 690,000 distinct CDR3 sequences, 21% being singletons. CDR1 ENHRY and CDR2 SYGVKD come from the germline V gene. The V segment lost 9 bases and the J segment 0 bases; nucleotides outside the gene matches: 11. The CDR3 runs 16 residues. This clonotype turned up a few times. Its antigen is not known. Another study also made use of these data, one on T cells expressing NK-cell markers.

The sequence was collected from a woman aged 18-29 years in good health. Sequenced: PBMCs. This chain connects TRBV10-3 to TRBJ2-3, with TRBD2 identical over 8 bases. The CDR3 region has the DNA TGTGCCATACAGTGGTACGGGGGGGCGAGCACAGATACGCAGTATTTT. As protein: CAIQWYGGASTDTQYF.